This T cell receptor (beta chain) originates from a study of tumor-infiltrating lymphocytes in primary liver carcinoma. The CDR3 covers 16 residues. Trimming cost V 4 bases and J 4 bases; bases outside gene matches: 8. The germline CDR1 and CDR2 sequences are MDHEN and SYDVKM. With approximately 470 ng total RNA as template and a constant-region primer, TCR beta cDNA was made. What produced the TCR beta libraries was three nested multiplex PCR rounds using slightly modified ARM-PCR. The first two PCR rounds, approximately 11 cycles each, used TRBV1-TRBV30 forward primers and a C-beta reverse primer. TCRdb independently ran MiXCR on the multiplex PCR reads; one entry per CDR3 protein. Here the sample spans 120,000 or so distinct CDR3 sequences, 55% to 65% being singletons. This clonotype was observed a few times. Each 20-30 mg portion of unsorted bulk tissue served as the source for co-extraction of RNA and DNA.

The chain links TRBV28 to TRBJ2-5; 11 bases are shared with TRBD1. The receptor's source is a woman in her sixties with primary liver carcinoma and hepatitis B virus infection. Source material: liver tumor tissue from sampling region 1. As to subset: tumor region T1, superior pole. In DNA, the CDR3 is TGTGCCAGCAGTTCCCTTCCCGGGACAGGGGGAGAGACCCAGTACTTC. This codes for CASSSLPGTGGETQYF.